This TCR beta chain was recorded in a study of pediatric ulcerative colitis. Whole-study findings and limits: Repertoires came from total lymphocyte DNA, so rare subsets like regulatory T cells may be missed. Substantially fewer templates came from a couple of patients' blood samples.

One to two pinch biopsies were taken from the rectum during colonoscopy. The assay was immunoSEQ multiplex PCR, and TCRdb's table has in-frame clones only and misses some. This repertoire shows about 17,000 clones, roughly 74% found once; its top ten account for 3.4%. Details on this clone: Its antigen remains unidentified.

Between the trimmed V and J ends, which lost 1 base and 7 bases, there was a span of 12 bases. This CDR3 spans 14 amino acids. Germline V gene data show CDR1 as SGHDT and CDR2 as YYEEEE. The TCR originated in a girl aged 5-17 years with moderate ulcerative colitis. The chain employs TRBV5-6 and TRBJ1-5; unclear D gene. The sample consisted of gut tissue. CDR3 in amino acids: CASSLLRGRQPQHF. DNA of the CDR3: TGTGCCAGCAGCTTGTTGCGCGGTCGACAGCCCCAGCATTTT.